This entry lists 9 T cell receptor beta chains sequenced from one sample in a study of T cells in Graves' hyperthyroidism and ophthalmopathy. Authors of the study amplified TCR beta CDR3 regions from RNA transcripts. Carried out on the TCR CDR3, a first-round RT-PCR used the HTBI primer set. Each CDR3 protein is one row after TCRdb ran MiXCR on the multiplex PCR reads. This sample carries around 500,000 distinct CDR3 sequences, about 16% of them seen once, and the ten largest clones take 25% to 30%. Sequencing was performed on blood. The receptors were gathered from a woman in her 30s with Graves' ophthalmopathy.

This clonotype appeared many times. This sequence joins TRBV28 and TRBJ2-5, with D perhaps TRBD1 (5 bases). Per germline, CDR1 MDHEN and CDR2 SYDVKM. V lost 6 bases, J lost 4 bases, and 21 bases lay in between. The CDR3 is 16 residues long. CDR3 coding DNA: TGTGCCAGCAGGCCGTTGGACACCGCCGCATCAGAGACCCAGTACTTC. The encoded protein is CASRPLDTAASETQYF.

This clonotype has ten or more counts. The chain carries TRBV27 and TRBJ2-7; TRBD1 aligns across 8 bases. CDR3 length equals 15 residues. Germline V gene sequence: CDR1 MNHEY, CDR2 SMNVEV (reference sequence). Trimming at V came to 6 bases and at J to 2 bases, leaving 9 bases not matched to a gene. The CDR3 here is CASSPTGGPTYEQYF. DNA of the CDR3: TGTGCCAGCAGCCCAACAGGGGGACCAACCTACGAGCAGTACTTC.

This clonotype was observed at least ten times. The chain links TRBV12-3 or TRBV12-4 to TRBJ2-5; tentatively, D is TRBD1 (6 bases). Trimming cost V 2 bases and J 1 base, with 8 bases left between them. The CDR3 contains 14 residues. The CDR3 region is CASSLRGSQETQYF. The CDR3 DNA sequence: TGTGCCAGCAGTTTAAGGGGGAGCCAAGAGACCCAGTACTTC.

This clonotype showed up just a few times. The genes are TRBV27 and TRBJ2-1, with 9 bases identical to TRBD2. The CDR3 has 15 amino acids. V lost 1 base, J lost 10 bases, and 8 bases stayed unmatched. Looked up from germline, CDR1 is MNHEY and CDR2 is SMNVEV (reference sequence). The CDR3 region has the DNA TGTGCCAGCAGTTTATACCCTAGCGGGGACTGGGAGCAGTTCTTC. This gives the protein CASSLYPSGDWEQFF.

This clonotype was found many times. The chain joins TRBV11-1 to TRBJ2-7; D uncertain. The V end was cut by 2 bases, the J end by 1 base, with 12 bases between. The CDR3 sequence is 15 residues long. Germline V gene sequence: CDR1 SGHAT, CDR2 FQDESV (reference sequence). The DNA for the CDR3 is TGTGCCAGCAGCTTAACCGGAGCCGAATCCTACGAGCAGTACTTC. This sequence encodes CASSLTGAESYEQYF.

The chain uses TRBV7-9 and TRBJ1-2, with D perhaps matching TRBD1 (5 bases). This CDR3 is 15 amino acids long. Trimming removed 5 bases from V and 5 bases from J, with 18 bases in between. Germline lookup yields CDR1 SEHNR and CDR2 FQNEAQ (reference sequence). Written as DNA, the CDR3 is TGTGCCAGCAGCCCAGAACCGGGACGGACTTATGGCTACACCTTC. This sequence encodes CASSPEPGRTYGYTF.

The chain carries TRBV4-3 and TRBJ1-5; D remains unclear. The CDR3 sequence is 18 residues long. The germline gives CDR1 LGHNA, CDR2 YSLEER. Trimming shortened V by 0 bases and J by 0 bases, and 15 bases separated the two germline ends. The CDR3 is CASSQDYVIQNSNQPQHF. The CDR3 DNA reads TGCGCCAGCAGCCAAGATTACGTTATTCAAAATAGCAATCAGCCCCAGCATTTT.

Only a few counts were recorded for this clonotype. This chain links TRBV7-9 with TRBJ1-2, with D maybe TRBD1 (6 bases). The germline V gene encodes CDR1 SEHNR and CDR2 FQNEAQ (reference sequence). V shed 1 base and J shed 5 bases, with 11 bases lying between them. This CDR3 contains 14 residues. CDR3 sequence reads: CASSLEQGVYGYTF. CDR3 nucleotides: TGTGCCAGCAGCTTAGAACAGGGCGTTTATGGCTACACCTTC.

The chain is built from TRBV6-5 and TRBJ2-5, with TRBD1 as a possible D gene (5 bases). With 0 bases removed from V and 3 bases from J, the gap between germline ends came to 11 bases. This CDR3 comprises 15 residues. CDR1 and CDR2 (germline): MNHEY, SVGAGI. The CDR3 DNA sequence: TGTGCCAGCAGTTACTCCCGAGACAGAAAAGAGACCCAGTACTTC. Translating gives CASSYSRDRKETQYF.